This T cell receptor beta chain was observed in a study of PD-L1 blockade in urothelial cancer. The overall study: At some point between 2013 and 2015 therapy began: atezolizumab 1,200 mg intravenously every 3 weeks.

The CDR3 extends over 13 amino acids. V was pared by 7 bases and J by 2 bases, with 10 bases between. The germline V gene encodes CDR1 SGDLS and CDR2 YYNGEE. Synthetically made TCR analog templates were put into each PCR as spikes. Clones were sequenced by immunoSEQ multiplex PCR, and TCRdb holds only the in-frame ones, with some missing. The data show fewer than 35,000 clones, 75% to 90% seen once. This rearrangement joins TRBV9 to TRBJ2-1; TRBD2 is a possible D gene (5 bases). The source of this sequence is a man aged 45 to 65 with urothelial cancer. This sample comprised PBMCs, obtained around atezolizumab (anti-PD-L1) treatment. CDR3 in DNA: TGTGCCAGCGCCTTCGGGACCTACAATGAGCAGTTCTTC. Its protein is CASAFGTYNEQFF.